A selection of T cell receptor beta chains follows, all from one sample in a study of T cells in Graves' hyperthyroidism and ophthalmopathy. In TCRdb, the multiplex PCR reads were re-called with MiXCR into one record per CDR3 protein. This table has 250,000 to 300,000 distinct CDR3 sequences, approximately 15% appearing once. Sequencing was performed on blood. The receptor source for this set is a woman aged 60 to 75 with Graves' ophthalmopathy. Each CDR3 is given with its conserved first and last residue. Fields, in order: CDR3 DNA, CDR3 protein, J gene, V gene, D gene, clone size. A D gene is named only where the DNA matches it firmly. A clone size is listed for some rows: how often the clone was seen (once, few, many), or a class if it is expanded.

DNA: TGTGCCAGCAGCCTCCGGACAGGTGCTTTTGAAGCTTTCTTT; CDR3: CASSLRTGAFEAFF; J: TRBJ1-1; V: TRBV7-9; D: TRBD1; size: .
DNA: TGTGCCAGCACCCAGGTCACTAGCGGGGGTTTCAGGTCGTCGGAGACCCAGTACTTC; CDR3: CASTQVTSGGFRSSETQYF; J: TRBJ2-5; V: TRBV11-2; D: TRBD2; size: few
DNA: TGTGCCAGCAGAAAAGGACAGGGGGCGGGGGTCTACGAGCAGTACTTC; CDR3: CASRKGQGAGVYEQYF; J: TRBJ2-7; V: TRBV6-1; D: TRBD1; size: .
DNA: TGTGCCAGCAGCCAGGACAGGGGGAATGAGCAGTTCTTC; CDR3: CASSQDRGNEQFF; J: TRBJ2-1; V: TRBV11-2; D: TRBD1; size: many
DNA: TGCAGTGCTACAAGGACAGTGGAAGGGACCCAGTACTTC; CDR3: CSATRTVEGTQYF; J: TRBJ2-5; V: TRBV20-1; D: .; size: .
DNA: TGTGCCAGCAGTCAGCTTGGGGACAGGGGCTTAGAGCAGTACTTC; CDR3: CASSQLGDRGLEQYF; J: TRBJ2-7; V: TRBV12-3/TRBV12-4; D: TRBD1; size: many
DNA: TGCGCCAGCAGCTCTGAGGGAGGGATCTATGGCTACACCTTC; CDR3: CASSSEGGIYGYTF; J: TRBJ1-2; V: TRBV5-1; D: .; size: many
DNA: TGTGCCAGCAGCCTATCAGCGGGACCCTCCTACGAGCAGTACTTC; CDR3: CASSLSAGPSYEQYF; J: TRBJ2-7; V: TRBV5-8; D: TRBD2; size: few
DNA: TGTGCCAGCAGCTTGGATCAGGGCTCCTACAATGAGCAGTTCTTC; CDR3: CASSLDQGSYNEQFF; J: TRBJ2-1; V: TRBV5-5; D: .; size: many
DNA: TGTGCCAGCAGCTTAAGTGGGACAAGGACAGATACGCAGTATTTT; CDR3: CASSLSGTRTDTQYF; J: TRBJ2-3; V: TRBV11-2; D: .; size: few
DNA: TGTGCCAGCAGCTTAGTAACGGCTAGCAATCAGCCCCAGCATTTT; CDR3: CASSLVTASNQPQHF; J: TRBJ1-5; V: TRBV7-2; D: .; size: many
DNA: TGTGCCAGCAGCCTCACAGGGGGGGTGAATGAAGCTTTCTTT; CDR3: CASSLTGGVNEAFF; J: TRBJ1-1; V: TRBV7-8; D: TRBD1; size: few
DNA: TGTGCCAGCAGTGGTCGGGACTTCAATGAAAAACTGTTTTTT; CDR3: CASSGRDFNEKLFF; J: TRBJ1-4; V: TRBV2; D: .; size: many
DNA: TGTGCCAGCAGTGAATGGTGGCAGGGGGGCGACTATGGCTACACCTTC; CDR3: CASSEWWQGGDYGYTF; J: TRBJ1-2; V: TRBV6-1; D: TRBD1; size: many
DNA: TGCAGTGCTAGGGGACAGCTTTCCTATGGCTACACCTTC; CDR3: CSARGQLSYGYTF; J: TRBJ1-2; V: TRBV20-1; D: TRBD1; size: many
DNA: TGTGCCAGCAGCTTAGCGCTAACTAGCGCAAGCACAGATACGCAGTATTTT; CDR3: CASSLALTSASTDTQYF; J: TRBJ2-3; V: TRBV7-8; D: TRBD2; size: many
DNA: TGTGCCAGCAGGGCGATACAGGGGGCGTTAGGAAACACCATATATTTT; CDR3: CASRAIQGALGNTIYF; J: TRBJ1-3; V: TRBV6-1; D: TRBD1; size: many
DNA: TGTGCCAACAGTTCTGGGGGCGCGGACGGGGAGCTGTTTTTT; CDR3: CANSSGGADGELFF; J: TRBJ2-2; V: TRBV6-5; D: .; size: .
DNA: TGTGCCAGCATGGTCTGGGACTCCGCCGAAGAGACCCAGTACTTC; CDR3: CASMVWDSAEETQYF; J: TRBJ2-5; V: TRBV6-1; D: .; size: .
DNA: TGTGCCAGCAGCACTCTACTAGCGGGGGGGCGCAATGAGCAGTTCTTC; CDR3: CASSTLLAGGRNEQFF; J: TRBJ2-1; V: TRBV7-2; D: TRBD2; size: many
DNA: TGTGCCAGCAGTTTAGATCCAGGGACCGTCCTACAGTATTTT; CDR3: CASSLDPGTVLQYF; J: TRBJ2-3; V: TRBV28; D: .; size: many
DNA: TGTGCCAGCAGCCAAGATTTGCACAAAACTGAAGCTTTCTTT; CDR3: CASSQDLHKTEAFF; J: TRBJ1-1; V: TRBV3-1; D: .; size: many
DNA: TGTGCCAGCTCACCGCTGGACAGGTTCCTTAACTATGGCTACACCTTC; CDR3: CASSPLDRFLNYGYTF; J: TRBJ1-2; V: TRBV18; D: TRBD1; size: many
DNA: TGTGCCAGCAGTTTACGACTCACCTTCGGGGCTTTCTTT; CDR3: CASSLRLTFGAFF; J: TRBJ1-1; V: TRBV28; D: .; size: many
DNA: TGCGCCAGCAGCTTGACAGGCTTCGGGGAGCTGTTTTTT; CDR3: CASSLTGFGELFF; J: TRBJ2-2; V: TRBV5-1; D: .; size: few
DNA: TGTGCCAGCGCTGTAGGAGGGGGTAATTCCTACGAGCAGTACTTC; CDR3: CASAVGGGNSYEQYF; J: TRBJ2-7; V: TRBV7-9; D: .; size: many
DNA: TGTGCCAGCAGTTTCCTGGGATCTAATGAAAAACTGTTTTTT; CDR3: CASSFLGSNEKLFF; J: TRBJ1-4; V: TRBV28; D: .; size: many
DNA: TGTGCCAGCAGCCGGGGCACAGATACGCAGTATTTT; CDR3: CASSRGTDTQYF; J: TRBJ2-3; V: TRBV7-2; D: .; size: many
DNA: TGTGCCAGCAGCCCGCCAGGGGGCTTGGCCCTCTTC; CDR3: CASSPPGGLALF; J: TRBJ2-1; V: TRBV7-9; D: TRBD1; size: many
DNA: TGTGCCAGCAGCCTTCTGTTGGGGAATTCGGCAGATACGCAGTATTTT; CDR3: CASSLLLGNSADTQYF; J: TRBJ2-3; V: TRBV4-2; D: .; size: .
DNA: TGTGCCAGCTCACCGCCCGGGACGGCTTCCGGGGAGGGCTACACCTTC; CDR3: CASSPPGTASGEGYTF; J: TRBJ1-2; V: TRBV18; D: .; size: many
DNA: TGTGCCAGCGTAACTAGCGGGAGGGTCAATGAGCAGTTCTTC; CDR3: CASVTSGRVNEQFF; J: TRBJ2-1; V: TRBV28; D: TRBD2; size: .
DNA: TGCGCCAGCAGCCAGGGACAGGAGTTCTACGAGCAGTACTTC; CDR3: CASSQGQEFYEQYF; J: TRBJ2-7; V: TRBV5-1; D: TRBD1; size: many
DNA: TGTGCCAGCAGTTACTCGACCAGGAACACTGAAGCTTTCTTT; CDR3: CASSYSTRNTEAFF; J: TRBJ1-1; V: TRBV6-5; D: .; size: .
DNA: TGCGCCAGCAGCTTCTCACAGGGGGCAAATGAGCAGTTCTTC; CDR3: CASSFSQGANEQFF; J: TRBJ2-1; V: TRBV5-1; D: TRBD1; size: few
DNA: TGTGCCAGCAGCCGGGACAGGCCGAACACTGAAGCTTTCTTT; CDR3: CASSRDRPNTEAFF; J: TRBJ1-1; V: TRBV7-9; D: TRBD1; size: many
DNA: TGTGCCACCAGTGGGGGGGGAGAGACCCAGTACTTC; CDR3: CATSGGGETQYF; J: TRBJ2-5; V: TRBV24-1; D: TRBD2; size: .
DNA: TGTGCCAGCAGGGCGGGGACGAACACAGATACGCAGTATTTT; CDR3: CASRAGTNTDTQYF; J: TRBJ2-3; V: TRBV11-3; D: .; size: many
DNA: TGTGCCAGCACCCGGGACAGACAAGAGACCCAGTACTTC; CDR3: CASTRDRQETQYF; J: TRBJ2-5; V: TRBV6-2/TRBV6-3; D: TRBD1; size: many
DNA: TGTGCCAGCAGCTTAGTCGTTCGGGATCAGCCCCAGCATTTT; CDR3: CASSLVVRDQPQHF; J: TRBJ1-5; V: TRBV7-8; D: .; size: many
DNA: TGTGCCAGCAGCCCGGACAGGGGGCTTGGAGATACGCAGTATTTT; CDR3: CASSPDRGLGDTQYF; J: TRBJ2-3; V: TRBV11-2; D: TRBD1; size: many
DNA: TGTGCCAGCAGCTTAGTCACAGGGGGACGATTAGAAAAACTGTTTTTT; CDR3: CASSLVTGGRLEKLFF; J: TRBJ1-4; V: TRBV7-2; D: TRBD1; size: many
DNA: TGTGCCAGCAGTTTAGCGGGAAGTCGCCGGGATACGCAGTATTTT; CDR3: CASSLAGSRRDTQYF; J: TRBJ2-3; V: TRBV12-3/TRBV12-4; D: .; size: .
DNA: TGTGCCACCAGTGATCCGACAGATACGCAGTATTTT; CDR3: CATSDPTDTQYF; J: TRBJ2-3; V: TRBV24-1; D: .; size: .
DNA: TGTGCCAGCAGAGGAGACAGGGTACGCGGCTACACCTTC; CDR3: CASRGDRVRGYTF; J: TRBJ1-2; V: TRBV6-1; D: TRBD1; size: many
DNA: TGTGCCAGCAGTTATCGGCCAGGGTATAGAGATTCACCCCTCCACTTT; CDR3: CASSYRPGYRDSPLHF; J: TRBJ1-6; V: TRBV27; D: .; size: few